This TCR beta chain was observed in a study of shared clonotypes between healthy human individuals. For this clone: Its antigen is currently unknown.

Samples underwent the assay at deep level. Original processing methods: Junction-only sequences produced by ImmunoSEQ had no quality scores, so filtering differed. Profiled with immunoSEQ multiplex PCR; TCRdb holds only in-frame clones, not every one. V and J calls and clone size come straight from that table; D and trimming were deduced from the DNA. The repertoire holds about 2,100,000 clones, approximately 94% seen once, with 1.5% to 2% in the top ten. The CDR3 is made up of 11 amino acids. In germline, CDR1 is SGHDN, CDR2 FVKESK. The V and J ends lost 5 bases and 12 bases respectively, with 11 bases between them. Only CD45RO-negative cells positively selected for CCR7 counted as naive CD8 cells, so terminally differentiated effector memory CD45RA+ cells were excluded. Study-wide results and caveats: Represented diversity, genetic and exposure-history alike, was limited by few donors. Depth was large, yet rarefaction showed that sorted-subset sequencing was incomplete.

The sample was naive CD8+ T cells from PBMCs. The clonotype was recovered from a man younger than 30 in good health. Some clones in this sample may be carry-over from other donors' samples. The chain uses TRBV14 and TRBJ2-1; D ambiguous. In nucleotides, the CDR3 is TGTGCCAGCAGCGCTACATGGGTGCAGTTCTTC. Residues: CASSATWVQFF.